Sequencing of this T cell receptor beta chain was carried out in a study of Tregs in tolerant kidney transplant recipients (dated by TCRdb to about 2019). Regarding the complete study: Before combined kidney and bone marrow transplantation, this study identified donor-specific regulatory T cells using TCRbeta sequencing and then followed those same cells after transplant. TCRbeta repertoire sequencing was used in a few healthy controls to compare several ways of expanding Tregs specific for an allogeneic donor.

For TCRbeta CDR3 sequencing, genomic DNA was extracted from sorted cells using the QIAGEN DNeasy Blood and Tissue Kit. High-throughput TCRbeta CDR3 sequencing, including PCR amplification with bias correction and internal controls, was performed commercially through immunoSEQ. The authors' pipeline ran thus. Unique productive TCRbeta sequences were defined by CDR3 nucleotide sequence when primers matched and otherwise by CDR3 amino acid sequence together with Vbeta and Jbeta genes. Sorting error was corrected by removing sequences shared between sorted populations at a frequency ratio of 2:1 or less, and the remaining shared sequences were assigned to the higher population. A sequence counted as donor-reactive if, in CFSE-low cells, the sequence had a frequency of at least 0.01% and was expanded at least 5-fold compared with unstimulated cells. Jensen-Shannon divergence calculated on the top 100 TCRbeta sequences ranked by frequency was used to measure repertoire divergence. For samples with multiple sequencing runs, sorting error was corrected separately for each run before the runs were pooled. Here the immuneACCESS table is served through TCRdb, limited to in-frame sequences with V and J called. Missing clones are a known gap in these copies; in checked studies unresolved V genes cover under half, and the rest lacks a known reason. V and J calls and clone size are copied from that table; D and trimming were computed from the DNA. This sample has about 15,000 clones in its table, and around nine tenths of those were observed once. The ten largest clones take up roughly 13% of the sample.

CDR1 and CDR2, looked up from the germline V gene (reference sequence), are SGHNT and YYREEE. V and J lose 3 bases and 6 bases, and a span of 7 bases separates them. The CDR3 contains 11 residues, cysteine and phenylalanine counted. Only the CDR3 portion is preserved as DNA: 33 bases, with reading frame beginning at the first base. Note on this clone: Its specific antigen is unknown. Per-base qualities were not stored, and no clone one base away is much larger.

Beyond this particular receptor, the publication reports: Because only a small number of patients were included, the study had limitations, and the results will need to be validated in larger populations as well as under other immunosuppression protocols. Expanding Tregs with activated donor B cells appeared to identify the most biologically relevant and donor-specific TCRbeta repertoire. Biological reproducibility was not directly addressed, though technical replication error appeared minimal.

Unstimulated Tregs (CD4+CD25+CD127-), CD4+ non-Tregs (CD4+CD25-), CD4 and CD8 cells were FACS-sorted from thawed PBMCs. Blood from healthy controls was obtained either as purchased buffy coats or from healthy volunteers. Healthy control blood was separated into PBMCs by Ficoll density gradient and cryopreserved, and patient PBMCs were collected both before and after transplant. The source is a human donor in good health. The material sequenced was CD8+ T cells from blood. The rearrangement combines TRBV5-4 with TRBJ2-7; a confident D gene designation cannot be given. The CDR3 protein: CASSSVREQYF. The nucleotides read TGTGCCAGCAGCTCGGTACGCGAGCAGTACTTC.